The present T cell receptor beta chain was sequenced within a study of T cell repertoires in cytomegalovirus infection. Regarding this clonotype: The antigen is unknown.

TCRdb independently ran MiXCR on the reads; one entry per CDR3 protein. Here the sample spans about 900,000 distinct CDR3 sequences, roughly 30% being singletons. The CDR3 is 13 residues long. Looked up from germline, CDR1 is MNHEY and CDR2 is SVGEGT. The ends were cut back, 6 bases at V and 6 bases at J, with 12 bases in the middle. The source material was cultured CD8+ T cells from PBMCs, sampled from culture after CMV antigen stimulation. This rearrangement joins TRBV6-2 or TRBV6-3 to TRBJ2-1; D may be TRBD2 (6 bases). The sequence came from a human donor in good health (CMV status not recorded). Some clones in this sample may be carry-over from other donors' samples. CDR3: CASSPTSFNEQFF. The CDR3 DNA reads TGTGCCAGCAGCCCAACTAGCTTCAATGAGCAGTTCTTC.